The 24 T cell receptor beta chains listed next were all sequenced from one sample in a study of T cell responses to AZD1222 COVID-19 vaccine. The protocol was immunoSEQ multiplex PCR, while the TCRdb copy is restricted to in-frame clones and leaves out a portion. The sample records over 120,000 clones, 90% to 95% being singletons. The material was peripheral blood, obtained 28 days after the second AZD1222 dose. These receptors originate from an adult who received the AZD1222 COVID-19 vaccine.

The CDR3 nucleotides read TGTGCCAGCAGTTACGAGGGGATTGGTGGCTACACCTTC. Its protein is CASSYEGIGGYTF. V and J are TRBV6-2 or TRBV6-3 and TRBJ1-2; D perhaps matches TRBD1 (5 bases). This CDR3 has 13 amino acids. V lost 2 bases and J lost 7, with 11 bases in between. Looked up from germline, CDR1 is MNHEY and CDR2 is SVGEGT.

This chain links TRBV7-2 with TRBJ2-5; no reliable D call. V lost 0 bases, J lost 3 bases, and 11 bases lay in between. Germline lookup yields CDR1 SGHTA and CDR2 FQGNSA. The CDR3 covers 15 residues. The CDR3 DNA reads TGTGCCAGCAGCTTAGCATATGGGCAAAAAGAGACCCAGTACTTC. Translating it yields CASSLAYGQKETQYF.

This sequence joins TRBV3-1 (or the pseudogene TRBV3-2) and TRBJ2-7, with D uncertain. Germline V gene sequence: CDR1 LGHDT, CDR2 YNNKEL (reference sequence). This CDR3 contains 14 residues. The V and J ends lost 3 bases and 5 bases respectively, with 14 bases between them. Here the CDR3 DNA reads TGTGCCAGCAGCCACCTAAACGCGGCTCACGAGCAGTACTTC. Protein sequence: CASSHLNAAHEQYF.

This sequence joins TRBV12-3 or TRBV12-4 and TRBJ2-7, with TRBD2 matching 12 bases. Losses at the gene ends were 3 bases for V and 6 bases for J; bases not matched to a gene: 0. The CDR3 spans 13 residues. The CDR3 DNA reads TGTGCCAGCAGTTTGACTAGCGGGAGCGAGCAGTACTTC. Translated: CASSLTSGSEQYF.

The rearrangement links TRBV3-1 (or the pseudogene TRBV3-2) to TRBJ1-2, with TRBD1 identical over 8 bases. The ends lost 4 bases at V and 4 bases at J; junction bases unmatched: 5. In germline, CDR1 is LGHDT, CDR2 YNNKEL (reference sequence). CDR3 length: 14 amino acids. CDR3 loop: CASSRGQGPYGYTF. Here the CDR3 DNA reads TGTGCCAGCAGCCGAGGACAGGGTCCCTATGGCTACACCTTC.

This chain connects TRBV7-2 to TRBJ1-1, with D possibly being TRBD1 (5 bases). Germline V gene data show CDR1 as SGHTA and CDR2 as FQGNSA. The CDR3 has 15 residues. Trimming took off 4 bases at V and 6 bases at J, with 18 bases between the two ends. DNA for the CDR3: TGTGCCAGCAGCTCCAATCCAGGGTCGATGTCTGAAGCTTTCTTT. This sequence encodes CASSSNPGSMSEAFF. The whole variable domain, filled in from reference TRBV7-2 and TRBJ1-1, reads GAGVSQSPSNKVTEKGKDVELRCDPISGHTALYWYRQSLGQGLEFLIYFQGNSAPDKSGLPSDRFSAERTGGSVSTLTIQRTQQEDSAVYLCASSSNPGSMSEAFFGQGTRLTVV.

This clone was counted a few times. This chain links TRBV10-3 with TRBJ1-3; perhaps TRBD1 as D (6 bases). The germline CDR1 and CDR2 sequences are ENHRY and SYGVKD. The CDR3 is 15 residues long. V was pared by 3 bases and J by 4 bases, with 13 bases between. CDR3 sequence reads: CAISDLGALGNTIYF. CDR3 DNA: TGTGCCATCAGTGACTTGGGGGCTCTGGGAAACACCATATATTTT.

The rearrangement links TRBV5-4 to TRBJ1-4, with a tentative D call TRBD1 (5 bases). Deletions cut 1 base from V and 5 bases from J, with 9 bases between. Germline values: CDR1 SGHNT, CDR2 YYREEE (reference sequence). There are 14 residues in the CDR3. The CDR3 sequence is CASSLQGSNEKLFF. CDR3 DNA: TGTGCCAGCAGCTTGCAGGGATCGAATGAAAAACTGTTTTTT.

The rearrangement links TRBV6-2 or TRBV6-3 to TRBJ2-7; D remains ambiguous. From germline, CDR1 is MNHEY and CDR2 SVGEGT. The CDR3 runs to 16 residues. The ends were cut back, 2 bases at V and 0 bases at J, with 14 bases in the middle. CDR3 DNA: TGTGCCAGCAGTTACAGGTATTCTGCTAACTCCTACGAGCAGTACTTC. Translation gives CASSYRYSANSYEQYF.

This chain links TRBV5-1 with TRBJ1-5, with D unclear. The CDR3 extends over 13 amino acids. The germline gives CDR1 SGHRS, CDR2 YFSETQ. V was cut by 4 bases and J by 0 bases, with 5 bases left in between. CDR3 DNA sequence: TGCGCCAGCAGCCCGGATAGCAATCAGCCCCAGCATTTT. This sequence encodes CASSPDSNQPQHF. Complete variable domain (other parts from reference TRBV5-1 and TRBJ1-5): KAGVTQTPRYLIKTRGQQVTLSCSPISGHRSVSWYQQTPGQGLQFLFEYFSETQRNKGNFPGRFSGRQFSNSRSEMNVSTLELGDSALYLCASSPDSNQPQHFGDGTRLSIL.

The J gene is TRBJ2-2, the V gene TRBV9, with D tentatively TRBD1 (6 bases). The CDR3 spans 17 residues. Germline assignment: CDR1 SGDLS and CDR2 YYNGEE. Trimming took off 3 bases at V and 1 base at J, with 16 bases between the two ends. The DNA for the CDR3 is TGTGCCAGCAGCGCTCCCGAGGGGACAATGAACACCGGGGAGCTGTTTTTT. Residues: CASSAPEGTMNTGELFF.

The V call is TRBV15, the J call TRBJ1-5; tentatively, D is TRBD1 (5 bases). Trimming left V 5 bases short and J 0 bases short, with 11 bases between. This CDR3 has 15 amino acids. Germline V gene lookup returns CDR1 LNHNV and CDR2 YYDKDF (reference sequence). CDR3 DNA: TGTGCCACCAGCTTTCTTGACAGTAGCAATCAGCCCCAGCATTTT. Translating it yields CATSFLDSSNQPQHF.

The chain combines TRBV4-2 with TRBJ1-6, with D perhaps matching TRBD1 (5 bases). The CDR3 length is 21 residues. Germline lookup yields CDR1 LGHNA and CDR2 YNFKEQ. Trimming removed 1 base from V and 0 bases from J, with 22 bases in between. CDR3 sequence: CASSQVGGDGTYFSYNSPLHF. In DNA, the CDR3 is TGTGCCAGCAGCCAAGTTGGAGGGGACGGGACTTATTTCTCCTATAATTCACCCCTCCACTTT.

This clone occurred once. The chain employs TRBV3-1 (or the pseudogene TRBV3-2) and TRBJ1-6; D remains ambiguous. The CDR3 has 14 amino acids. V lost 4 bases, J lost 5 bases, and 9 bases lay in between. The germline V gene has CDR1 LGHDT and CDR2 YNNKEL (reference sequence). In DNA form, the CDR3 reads TGTGCCAGCAGCCTGGCGGTGGATAATTCACCCCTCCACTTT. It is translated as CASSLAVDNSPLHF.

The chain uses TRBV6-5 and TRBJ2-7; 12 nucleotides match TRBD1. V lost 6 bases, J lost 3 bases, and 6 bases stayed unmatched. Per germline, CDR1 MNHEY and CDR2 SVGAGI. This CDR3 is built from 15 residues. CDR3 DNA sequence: TGTGCCAGCAGCCCCGGGACAGGGGGCAGCTACGAGCAGTACTTC. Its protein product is CASSPGTGGSYEQYF.

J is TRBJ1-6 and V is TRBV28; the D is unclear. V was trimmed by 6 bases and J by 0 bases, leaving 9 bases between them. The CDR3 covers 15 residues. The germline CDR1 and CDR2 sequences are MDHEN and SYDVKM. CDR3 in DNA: TGTGCCAGCAGCTGGGCCAGCTCCTATAATTCACCCCTCCACTTT. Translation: CASSWASSYNSPLHF.

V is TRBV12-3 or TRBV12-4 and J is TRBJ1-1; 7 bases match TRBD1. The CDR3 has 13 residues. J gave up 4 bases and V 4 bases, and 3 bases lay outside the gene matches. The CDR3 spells CASSSPGGTEAFF. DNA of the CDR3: TGTGCCAGCAGTTCCCCAGGGGGCACTGAAGCTTTCTTT.

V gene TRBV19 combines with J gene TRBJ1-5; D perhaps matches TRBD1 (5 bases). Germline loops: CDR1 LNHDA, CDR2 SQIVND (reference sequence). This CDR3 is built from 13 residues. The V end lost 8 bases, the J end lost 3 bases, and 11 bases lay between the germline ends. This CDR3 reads CASGGVLNQPQHF. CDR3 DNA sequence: TGTGCCAGTGGGGGGGTCCTCAATCAGCCCCAGCATTTT. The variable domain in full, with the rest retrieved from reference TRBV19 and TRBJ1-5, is DGGITQSPKYLFRKEGQNVTLSCEQNLNHDAMYWYRQDPGQGLRLIYYSQIVNDFQKGDIAEGYSVSREKKESFPLTVTSAQKNPTAFYLCASGGVLNQPQHFGDGTRLSIL.

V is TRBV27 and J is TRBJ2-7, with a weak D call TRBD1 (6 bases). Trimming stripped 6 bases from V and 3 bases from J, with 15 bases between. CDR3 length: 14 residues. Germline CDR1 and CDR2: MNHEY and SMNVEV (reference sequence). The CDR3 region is CASSTATGLYEQYF. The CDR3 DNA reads TGTGCCAGCAGCACTGCAACAGGGCTCTACGAGCAGTACTTC.

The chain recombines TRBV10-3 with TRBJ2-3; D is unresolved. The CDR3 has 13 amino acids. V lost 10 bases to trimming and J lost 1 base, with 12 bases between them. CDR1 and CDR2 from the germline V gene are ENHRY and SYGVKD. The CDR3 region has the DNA TGTGCCACCACACCCGTAGGCACAGATACGCAGTATTTT. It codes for CATTPVGTDTQYF.

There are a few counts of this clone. For the CDR3, the DNA is TGTGCCAGCAGTGAGGCGGGAGAGGCAGATACGCAGTATTTT. Protein: CASSEAGEADTQYF. The chain links TRBV6-1 to TRBJ2-3; TRBD2 matches at 7 bases. The junction had 4 bases not matched to a gene; V was cut back by 3 bases and J by 4 bases. CDR1 is MNHNS and CDR2 is SASEGT in the germline V gene. The CDR3 sequence is 14 residues long.

CDR3 protein: CASSLEGLGYEQYF. DNA of the CDR3: TGTGCCAGCAGCTTGGAGGGATTGGGCTACGAGCAGTACTTC. The rearrangement joins TRBV7-2 to TRBJ2-7; D perhaps matches TRBD2 (6 bases). CDR3 length: 14 residues. CDR1 is SGHTA and CDR2 is FQGNSA in the germline V gene. Trimming removed 3 bases at V and 3 bases at J, with 12 bases between.

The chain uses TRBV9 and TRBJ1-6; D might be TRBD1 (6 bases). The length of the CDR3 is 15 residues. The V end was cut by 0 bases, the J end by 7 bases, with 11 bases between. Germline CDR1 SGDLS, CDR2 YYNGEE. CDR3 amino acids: CASSVEVRGNSPLHF. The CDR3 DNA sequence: TGTGCCAGCAGCGTAGAGGTTAGGGGGAATTCACCCCTCCACTTT.

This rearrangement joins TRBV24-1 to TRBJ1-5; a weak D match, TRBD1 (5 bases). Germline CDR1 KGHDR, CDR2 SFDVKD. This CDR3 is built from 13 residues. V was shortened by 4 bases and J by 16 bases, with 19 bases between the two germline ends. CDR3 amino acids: CATSEEGRAALHF. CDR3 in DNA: TGTGCCACCAGTGAGGAGGGGAGGGCAGCGCTCCATTTT.